The present T cell receptor (beta chain) was sequenced within a study of T-cell memory formation after mild COVID-19. This clonotype was picked up a small number of times. Its antigen is as yet unknown. Trimming removed 3 bases from V and 8 bases from J, with 13 bases in between. Germline V gene lookup returns CDR1 ENHRY and CDR2 SYGVKD. CDR3 length: 14 amino acids. cDNA libraries for TCR alpha and TCR beta, carrying sample barcodes and UMIs, came from 5'RACE with constant-segment primers. TCRdb independently ran MiXCR on the 5' RACE reads; one entry per CDR3 protein. The table includes roughly 400,000 distinct CDR3 sequences, 24% detected once. Overall study findings and caveats: Detection of some responders pre-infection suggested pre-existing cross-reactive memory T cells participated. CD4/CD8 balance held among clones contracting day 15 to 85, and later expanders leaned CD4+.

The clonotype originates from an adult woman who had mild COVID-19 (a few samples of this study predate the infection). Cell type and time point are not known. The rearrangement links TRBV10-3 to TRBJ1-4; perhaps TRBD1 as D (5 bases). The source material was PBMCs or a T cell subset sorted from them (not recorded which). The CDR3 region is CAISDGLRGEKLFF. The CDR3 coding sequence is TGTGCCATCAGTGATGGACTGCGGGGGGAAAAACTGTTTTTT.